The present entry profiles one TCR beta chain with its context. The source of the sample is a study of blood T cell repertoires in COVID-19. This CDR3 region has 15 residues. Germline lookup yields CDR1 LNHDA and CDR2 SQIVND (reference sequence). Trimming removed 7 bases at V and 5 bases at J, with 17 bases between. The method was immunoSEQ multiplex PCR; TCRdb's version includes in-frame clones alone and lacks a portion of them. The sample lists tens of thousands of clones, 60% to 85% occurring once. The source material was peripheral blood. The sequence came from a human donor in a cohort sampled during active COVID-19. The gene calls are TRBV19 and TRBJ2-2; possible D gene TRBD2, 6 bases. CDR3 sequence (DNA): TGTGCCAGTATGATGGCGGGACCTCGGACCGGGGAGCTGTTTTTT. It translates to CASMMAGPRTGELFF.